This TCR beta chain was captured in a study of shared T cell receptors in the human thymus. Generated by immunoSEQ multiplex PCR, the TCRdb table keeps only in-frame clones and is missing some. The data hold around 340,000 clones, with approximately 95% observed a single time. Per germline, CDR1 MNHEY and CDR2 SMNVEV (reference sequence). The CDR3 consists of 13 residues. The V end was cut by 7 bases, the J end by 8 bases, with 17 bases between. The chain combines TRBV27 with TRBJ1-2; TRBD1 might be the D (6 bases). The sample taken for sequencing was thymocytes. The sequence came from a human donor. CDR3: CASMALGGKGYTF. The CDR3 DNA follows: TGTGCCAGCATGGCCCTGGGGGGCAAGGGCTACACCTTC.